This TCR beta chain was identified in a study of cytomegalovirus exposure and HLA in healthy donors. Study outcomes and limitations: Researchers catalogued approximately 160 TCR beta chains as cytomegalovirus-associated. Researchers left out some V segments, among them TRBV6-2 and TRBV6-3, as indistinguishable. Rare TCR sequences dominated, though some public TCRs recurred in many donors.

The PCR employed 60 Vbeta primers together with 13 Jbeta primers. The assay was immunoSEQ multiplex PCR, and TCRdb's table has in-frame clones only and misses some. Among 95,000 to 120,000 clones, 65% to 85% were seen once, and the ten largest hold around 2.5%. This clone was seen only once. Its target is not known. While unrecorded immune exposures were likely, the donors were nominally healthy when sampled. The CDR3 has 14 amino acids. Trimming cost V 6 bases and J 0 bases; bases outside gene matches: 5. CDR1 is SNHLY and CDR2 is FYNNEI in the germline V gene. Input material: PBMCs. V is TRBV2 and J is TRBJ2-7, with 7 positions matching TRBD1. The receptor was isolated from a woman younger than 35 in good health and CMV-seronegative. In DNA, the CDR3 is TGTGCCAGCAGGAAGGGACAGAGCTCCTACGAGCAGTACTTC. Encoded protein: CASRKGQSSYEQYF.